Described below is a single T cell receptor beta chain sequence and its context. The target antigen is unknown. These data belong to a study of shared clonotypes between healthy human individuals. General study points: The genetic and exposure-history diversity represented was limited by few donors. Clonotypes shared by all four donors outscored non-shared clonotypes in generation probability.

This CDR3 region has 13 residues. Germline loops: CDR1 ENHRY, CDR2 SYGVKD. Trimming stripped 8 bases from V and 0 bases from J, with 8 bases between. Profiling relied on immunoSEQ multiplex PCR, and the TCRdb table lists in-frame clones only, not all of them. This table holds 2 million to 3 million clones, roughly 92% found once. This TCR derives from a man younger than 35 in good health. The specimen sequenced was naive CD4+ T cells sorted from blood. Regarding subset: CD45RA+ positively selected. The chain joins TRBV10-3 to TRBJ2-1, with D possibly being TRBD1 (6 bases). The CDR3 nucleotides are TGTGCCATCCGGGACAACTCCTACAATGAGCAGTTCTTC. This encodes CAIRDNSYNEQFF.